This T cell receptor beta chain was profiled in a study of blood T cell repertoires in COVID-19. Overall study: Specimens from acute and convalescent COVID-19 originated in the United States, Italy and Spain. PBMCs, B-cell-depleted T cells, or T cells provided the cDNA or gDNA that made up the material.

J gave up 6 bases and V 5 bases, and 5 bases lay outside the gene matches. Germline V lookup: CDR1 SGHVS, CDR2 FQNEAQ. This CDR3 region has 14 residues. In the authors' methods: Amplification of reference gene primers was used by the study to estimate nucleated cell counts. Clones were sequenced by immunoSEQ multiplex PCR, and TCRdb holds only the in-frame ones, with some missing. V, J and clone size are those of that table, while D and trimming were read from the DNA. Among some 200,000 clones listed, roughly 85% were seen once. Sequenced sample: peripheral blood. The clonotype was recovered from a man between 60 and 70 years old with active or convalescent COVID-19. This chain connects TRBV7-8 to TRBJ1-4, with TRBD1 matching over 8 bases. Here the CDR3 reads CASSPGQGHEKLFF. The CDR3, as DNA: TGTGCCAGCAGCCCCGGACAGGGACATGAAAAACTGTTTTTT.